These 20 T cell receptor beta chains were sequenced from one sample in a study of cytomegalovirus exposure and HLA in healthy donors. The PCR ran on 60 Vbeta and 13 Jbeta primers. TCRdb's table, derived via immunoSEQ multiplex PCR, lists solely in-frame clones and lacks some. This table has tens of thousands of clones, 65% to 85% appearing once. The material sequenced was PBMCs. Source of these receptors: a man aged 25 to 40 in good health and CMV-seronegative.

The chain has TRBV7-9 and TRBJ2-3; 7 bases fit TRBD1. There are 15 residues in the CDR3. V was pared by 5 bases and J by 3 bases, with 8 bases of the junction left unmatched. Germline CDR1 and CDR2: SEHNR and FQNEAQ (reference sequence). CDR3 in amino acids: CASSPGQVRTDTQYF. The DNA of the CDR3 is TGTGCCAGCAGCCCCGGACAGGTCCGGACAGATACGCAGTATTTT.

This sequence joins TRBV18 and TRBJ2-1; 11 nucleotides line up with TRBD1. V shed 7 bases and J 6 bases; nucleotides not matched to a gene: 5. Germline CDR1 and CDR2: KGHSH and LQKENI. The CDR3 has 14 residues. In nucleotides, the CDR3 is TGTGCCAGCTATTCCGGGACAGGGGGCAATGAGCAGTTCTTC. Its protein is CASYSGTGGNEQFF.

The chain employs TRBV6-1 and TRBJ2-5; 9 bases line up with TRBD1. Per germline, CDR1 MNHNS and CDR2 SASEGT. This CDR3 has 16 residues. V shed 3 bases, J shed 5 bases, and the junction held 10 bases outside the gene matches. This chain's CDR3 is CASSDRDRGSWETQYF. CDR3 nucleotide sequence: TGTGCCAGCAGTGATCGAGACAGGGGGAGTTGGGAGACCCAGTACTTC.

The V and J genes are TRBV13 and TRBJ2-5; 14 nucleotides align to TRBD2. The germline CDR1 and CDR2 sequences are PRHDT and FYEKMQ (reference sequence). The CDR3 totals 16 residues. Trimming took 5 bases from V and 1 from J; bases not matched to a gene: 3. CDR3 bases: TGTGCCAGCAGCACGGGACTAGCGGGAGCCCAAGAGACCCAGTACTTC. It yields the protein CASSTGLAGAQETQYF.

CDR3 in amino acids: CASSAGGRSGETQYF. CDR3 nucleotide sequence: TGTGCCAGCAGCGCGGGGGGACGGTCAGGCGAGACCCAGTACTTC. The chain uses TRBV9 and TRBJ2-5, with TRBD2 identical over 7 bases. CDR3 size: 15 residues. V was pared by 3 bases and J by 5 bases, with 10 bases of the junction left unmatched. Germline-derived CDR1 and CDR2 are SGDLS and YYNGEE.

This rearrangement joins TRBV5-1 to TRBJ2-7; perhaps TRBD2 as D (5 bases). This CDR3 region has 16 residues. Germline CDR1 is SGHRS and CDR2 is YFSETQ. Deletions cut 4 bases from V and 2 bases from J, with 19 bases between. Here the CDR3 reads CASSRGSTGSPYEQYF. Written as DNA, the CDR3 is TGCGCCAGCAGCCGTGGGAGTACGGGGTCTCCCTACGAGCAGTACTTC. Based on the CDR3 plus reference TRBV5-1 and TRBJ2-7, the full variable domain is KAGVTQTPRYLIKTRGQQVTLSCSPISGHRSVSWYQQTPGQGLQFLFEYFSETQRNKGNFPGRFSGRQFSNSRSEMNVSTLELGDSALYLCASSRGSTGSPYEQYFGPGTRLTVT.

On this clone: The junction departs from the called germline gene at one end, perhaps through a read error. The chain has TRBV7-2 and TRBJ1-5; D unclear. CDR3 length equals 15 residues. CDR1 SGHTA and CDR2 FQGNSA come from the germline V gene. The DNA of the CDR3 is TGTGCCAGCAGCTTAGAACCGGGGAGCAATCAGTCCCAGCATTTT. This encodes CASSLEPGSNQSQHF.

V usage is TRBV18 and J usage is TRBJ2-7; 10 positions match TRBD1. V lost 3 bases to trimming and J lost 5 bases; unmatched junction nucleotides: 10. The V gene's germline CDR1 is KGHSH and CDR2 LQKENI. The CDR3 is 16 amino acids. In DNA form, the CDR3 reads TGTGCCAGCTCACCCAACAGACAGGGGGCTAGCGACGAGCAGTACTTC. The encoded protein is CASSPNRQGASDEQYF.

This chain connects TRBV29-1 to TRBJ1-1; 7 nucleotides align to TRBD1. V gave up 5 bases and J gave up 2 bases; unmatched junction bases: 5. In germline, CDR1 is SQVTM, CDR2 ANQGSEA. The CDR3 covers 13 residues. Here the CDR3 DNA reads TGCAGCGTTAGGGGACAGCTCAACACTGAAGCTTTCTTT. This sequence encodes CSVRGQLNTEAFF.

The genes are TRBV6-5 and TRBJ2-1; no clear D. CDR1 and CDR2 (germline): MNHEY, SVGAGI. V was shortened by 5 bases and J by 9 bases, with 11 bases between the two germline ends. The CDR3 consists of 12 residues. The DNA for the CDR3 is TGTGCCAGCAGTCCCTCGACTGGTGAGCAGTTCTTC. Translating gives CASSPSTGEQFF.

V and J are TRBV18 and TRBJ1-2; 12 bases map to TRBD1. This CDR3 spans 18 amino acids. J was trimmed by 3 bases and V by 4 bases; bases with no gene match: 12. From germline, CDR1 is KGHSH and CDR2 LQKENI. This CDR3 reads CASSRTLGQGAVDYGYTF. DNA of the CDR3: TGTGCCAGCTCACGTACTTTGGGACAGGGGGCGGTCGACTATGGCTACACCTTC.

This chain links TRBV4-1 with TRBJ1-5; 10 bases fit TRBD1. Germline V gene sequence: CDR1 MGHRA, CDR2 YSYEKL. The ends lost 1 base at V and 1 base at J; junction bases unmatched: 1. This CDR3 region has 16 residues. In nucleotides, the CDR3 is TGCGCCAGCAGCCAAGGGACAGGGGGGAGCAATCAGCCCCAGCATTTT. Translated: CASSQGTGGSNQPQHF.

The chain uses TRBV11-3 and TRBJ2-2; 10 bases agree with TRBD2. Trimming took 1 base from V and 6 from J; bases not matched to a gene: 8. The CDR3 consists of 17 residues. CDR1 and CDR2 (germline): SGHNT, YENEEA. DNA of the CDR3: TGTGCCAGCAGCTTAGCTCAAGCGGGAGGGCCGTCCGGGGAGCTGTTTTTT. Protein sequence: CASSLAQAGGPSGELFF.

The table lists this clone with a few counts. The chain's CDR3 is CASSPELGRGNTEAFF. CDR3 in DNA: TGTGCCAGCTCACCAGAACTTGGCAGGGGGAACACTGAAGCTTTCTTT. The chain uses TRBV18 and TRBJ1-1, with a weak D call TRBD1 (6 bases). This CDR3 is built from 16 residues. Trimming took off 2 bases at V and 1 base at J, with 14 bases between the two ends. Germline V gene lookup returns CDR1 KGHSH and CDR2 LQKENI. Full variable domain (outside the CDR3, taken from reference TRBV18 and TRBJ1-1): NAGVMQNPRHLVRRRGQEARLRCSPMKGHSHVYWYRQLPEEGLKFMVYLQKENIIDESGMPKERFSAEFPKEGPSILRIQQVVRGDSAAYFCASSPELGRGNTEAFFGQGTRLTVV.

The CDR3 DNA follows: TGCAGCGTTGAGAGGACTTACAGAACAGATACGCAGTATTTT. It specifies CSVERTYRTDTQYF. The genes are TRBV29-1 and TRBJ2-3; weak D call: TRBD2 (5 bases). This CDR3 has 14 amino acids. CDR1 is SQVTM, CDR2 ANQGSEA, per germline. Trimming pared 3 bases from V and 3 bases from J, leaving 13 bases between.

The CDR3 protein is CASSLSGTGGSGYTF. CDR3 nucleotide sequence: TGTGCCAGCAGTTTGTCCGGGACAGGGGGATCTGGCTACACCTTC. The chain is built from TRBV28 and TRBJ1-2; TRBD1 agrees at 11 bases. Germline lookup yields CDR1 MDHEN and CDR2 SYDVKM. This CDR3 has 15 residues. With V trimmed by 3 bases and J by 7 bases, 7 bases remained unmatched.

The chain is built from TRBV5-1 and TRBJ1-6, with D tentatively TRBD1 (5 bases). CDR3 size: 14 residues. CDR1 and CDR2 from the germline V gene are SGHRS and YFSETQ. Trimming left V 2 bases short and J 14 bases short, with 17 bases between. The CDR3 protein is CASSFDSPRSALHF. The DNA of the CDR3 is TGCGCCAGCAGCTTCGACAGTCCCAGATCGGCCCTCCACTTT.

J is TRBJ1-6 and V is TRBV7-2; the D is unclear. This CDR3 is built from 12 residues. V gave up 2 bases and J gave up 9 bases, with 5 bases separating them. In germline, CDR1 is SGHTA, CDR2 FQGNSA. This CDR3 reads CASSLNGSPLHF. DNA for the CDR3: TGTGCCAGCAGCTTAAACGGTTCACCCCTCCACTTT.

This chain joins TRBV6-6 and TRBJ2-7; maybe TRBD2 (5 bases). V gave up 0 bases and J gave up 1 base, with 7 bases separating them. From germline, CDR1 is MNHNY and CDR2 SVGAGI (reference sequence). The CDR3 sequence is 14 residues long. The CDR3 loop reads CASSYSEVSYEQYF. The CDR3 DNA is TGTGCCAGCAGTTACTCGGAGGTATCCTACGAGCAGTACTTC.

The V and J genes are TRBV11-3 and TRBJ2-1; possibly TRBD1 for D (6 bases). CDR1 SGHNT and CDR2 YENEEA come from the germline V gene. V lost 1 base and J lost 0, with 19 bases in between. The CDR3 has 19 amino acids. CDR3 DNA sequence: TGTGCCAGCAGCTTAGCCGTCCTGGCAGGGGAGAGCTCCTACAATGAGCAGTTCTTC. Its translation: CASSLAVLAGESSYNEQFF.